The present TCR beta chain was sequenced within a study of vaccination and CD4 T cells after COVID-19. About the study: Cellular stimulation was performed using overlapping spike peptides derived from SARS-CoV-2, HCoV-NL63, HCoV-OC43 and HCoV-229E.

Germline CDR1 reads DFQATT; CDR2 reads SNEGSKA (reference sequence). V lost 0 bases, J lost 7 bases, and 6 bases lay in between. There are 11 residues in the CDR3. Treatment described: roughly ten-day PBMC culture with coronavirus spike peptide pools or control peptides (ViraFEST assay). Investigators obtained the unexposed donor's CD4+ T cells before the COVID-19 pandemic (2011-2018). ViraFEST relied on peptide pools to expand antigen-specific T cells; the TCRs were sequenced afterward. Turning to this clonotype: Antigen specificity is unknown.

The Oncomine TCR Beta short-read assay sequenced DNA from cultured CD4+ T cells. The genomic DNA was obtained from cultured CD4+ T cells by extraction with the QIAamp micro DNA kit. TCRdb called the PCR reads again in MiXCR, with one record for every CDR3 protein. The profile shows 9,700 or so distinct CDR3 sequences, around three fifths of them singletons. The sequence was collected from a human donor in good health. Sequences were obtained from CD4+ T cells from blood, cultured in vitro. The rearrangement joins TRBV20-1 to TRBJ2-5; D call uncertain. The CDR3: CSARDPGTQYF. The CDR3 region has the DNA TGCAGTGCTAGAGACCCTGGGACCCAGTACTTC.